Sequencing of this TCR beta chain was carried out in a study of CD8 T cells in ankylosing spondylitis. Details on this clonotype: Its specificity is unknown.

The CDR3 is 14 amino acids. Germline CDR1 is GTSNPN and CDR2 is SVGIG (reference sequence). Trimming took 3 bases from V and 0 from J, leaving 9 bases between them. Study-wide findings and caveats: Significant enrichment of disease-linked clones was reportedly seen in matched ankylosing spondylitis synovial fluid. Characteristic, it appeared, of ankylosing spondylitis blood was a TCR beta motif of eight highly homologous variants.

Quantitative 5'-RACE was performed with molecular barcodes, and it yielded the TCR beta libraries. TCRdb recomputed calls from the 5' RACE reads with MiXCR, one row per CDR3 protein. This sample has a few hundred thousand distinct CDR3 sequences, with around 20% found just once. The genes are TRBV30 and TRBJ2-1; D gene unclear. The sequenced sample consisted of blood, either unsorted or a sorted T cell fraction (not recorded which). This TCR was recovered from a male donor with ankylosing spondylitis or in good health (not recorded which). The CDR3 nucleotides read TGTGCCTGGAGCGGATCGAGCTCCTACAATGAGCAGTTCTTC. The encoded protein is CAWSGSSSYNEQFF.